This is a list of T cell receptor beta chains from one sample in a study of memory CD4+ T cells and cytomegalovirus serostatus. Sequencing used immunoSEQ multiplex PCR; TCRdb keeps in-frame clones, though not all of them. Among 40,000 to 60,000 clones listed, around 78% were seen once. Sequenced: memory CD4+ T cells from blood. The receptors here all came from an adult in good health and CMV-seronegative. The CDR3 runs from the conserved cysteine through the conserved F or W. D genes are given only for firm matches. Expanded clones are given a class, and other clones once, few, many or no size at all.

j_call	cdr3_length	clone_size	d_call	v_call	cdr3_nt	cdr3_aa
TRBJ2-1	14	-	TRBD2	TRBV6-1	TGTGCCAGCACGGCGGGAGGGCCTGTGGGTGAGCAGTTCTTC	CASTAGGPVGEQFF
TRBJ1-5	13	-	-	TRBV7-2	TGTGCCAGCAGCCGACAGGGCAATCAGCCCCAGCATTTT	CASSRQGNQPQHF
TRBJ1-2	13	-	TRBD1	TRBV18	TGTGCCAGCTCAAGAGGACAGGGGTATGGCTACACCTTC	CASSRGQGYGYTF
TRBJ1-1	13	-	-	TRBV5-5	TGTGCCAGCAGCTTAACAGATTACACTGAAGCTTTCTTT	CASSLTDYTEAFF
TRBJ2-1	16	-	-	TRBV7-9	TGTGCCAGCAGCTTAGGGCAGATCGGCTCCTACAATGAGCAGTTCTTC	CASSLGQIGSYNEQFF
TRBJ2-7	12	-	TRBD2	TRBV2	TGTGCCAGCAGTGCAGCGGGATACGAGCAGTACTTC	CASSAAGYEQYF
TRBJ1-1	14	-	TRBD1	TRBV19	TGTGCCAGTAGTCAGGGGGGGCGGAACACTGAAGCTTTCTTT	CASSQGGRNTEAFF
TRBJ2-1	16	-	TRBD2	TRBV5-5	TGTGCCAGCAGCCTAGCGGGGGGGCAGCCCTACAATGAGCAGTTCTTC	CASSLAGGQPYNEQFF
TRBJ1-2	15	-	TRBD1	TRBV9	TGTGCCAGCAGCGCGGGAACGACAGGGGGATATGGCTACACCTTC	CASSAGTTGGYGYTF
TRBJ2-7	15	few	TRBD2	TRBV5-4	TGTGCCAGCAGCATGCCGGGACTAGCGGGACTCGAGCAGTACTTC	CASSMPGLAGLEQYF
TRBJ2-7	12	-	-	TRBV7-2	TGTGCCAGCACTAAAGATGGGCTCGAGCAGTACTTC	CASTKDGLEQYF
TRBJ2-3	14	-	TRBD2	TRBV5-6	TGTGCCAGCAGGGAGCGGGGTTCGGAAGATACGCAGTATTTT	CASRERGSEDTQYF